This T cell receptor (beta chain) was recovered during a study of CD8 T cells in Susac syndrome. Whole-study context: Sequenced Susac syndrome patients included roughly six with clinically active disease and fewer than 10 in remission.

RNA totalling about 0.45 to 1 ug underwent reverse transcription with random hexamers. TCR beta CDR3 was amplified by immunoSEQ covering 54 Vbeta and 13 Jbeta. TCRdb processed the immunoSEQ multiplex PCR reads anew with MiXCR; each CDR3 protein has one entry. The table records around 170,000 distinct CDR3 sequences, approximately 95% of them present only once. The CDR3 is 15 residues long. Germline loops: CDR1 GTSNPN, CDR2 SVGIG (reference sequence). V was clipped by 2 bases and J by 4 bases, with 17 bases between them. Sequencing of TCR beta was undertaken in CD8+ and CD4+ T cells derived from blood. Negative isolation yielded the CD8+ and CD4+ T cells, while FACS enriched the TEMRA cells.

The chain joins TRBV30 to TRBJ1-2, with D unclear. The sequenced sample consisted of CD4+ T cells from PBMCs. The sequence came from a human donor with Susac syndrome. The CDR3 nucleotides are TGTGCCTGGAGTTCACGAGGCAGACACATCTATGGCTACACCTTC. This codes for CAWSSRGRHIYGYTF. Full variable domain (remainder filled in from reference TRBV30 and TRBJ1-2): SQTIHQWPATLVQPVGSPLSLECTVEGTSNPNLYWYRQAAGRGLQLLFYSVGIGQISSEVPQNLSASRPQDRQFILSSKKLLLSDSGFYLCAWSSRGRHIYGYTFGSGTRLTVV.